This T cell receptor (beta chain) was profiled in a study of shared clonotypes between healthy human individuals (TCRdb year 2020). For the study in its entirety: A couple of women and a few men aged 18 to 49 years were included in the cohort. Per donor, leukapheresis produced somewhere between about 0.8 and 9 billion PBMCs. To estimate repertoire size and how much clonotype sharing occurs between individuals, the study deeply sequenced the blood TCR repertoires of 5 or 6 healthy adults. Per donor, three plates each were used for CD4 naive and CD4 memory, two for CD8 naive, and one for CD8 memory. To increase sequencing depth and limit assay-specific biases, TCR repertoire library preparation and sequencing were carried out by different laboratories using diverse techniques. Paper-wide results and their limitations: Sampling was restricted to blood, and TCR repertoires in tissue are likely to differ from TCR repertoires in blood. When several donors were compared, the shared fraction of clonotypes was roughly 4.8% for naive CD4, roughly 3.4% for naive CD8, 2% to 2.5% for memory CD4, and around 0.4% for memory CD8. Rarefaction of sorted-subset datasets indicated incomplete sequencing despite the large sequencing depth. Naive subsets generally had larger estimated clonotype richness than memory subsets did. Pairwise subsampling indicated that sequencing depth was expected to affect the degree of clonotype sharing among donors. Clonotypes shared by all four sorted-subset donors showed higher generation probabilities than non-shared clonotypes. The small number of donors limited the genetic and exposure-history diversity represented.

Using the deep immunoSEQ assay, multiplex PCR amplified TCR CDR3 regions from genomic DNA. Extracted genomic DNA from each cell subset was distributed evenly across all wells of several immunoSEQ 96-well plates, and each plate was treated as a replicate. Each replicate PCR for sorted subsets received approximately 220 ng genomic DNA, equal to about 30,000 T cell genomes. Purified libraries were measured with a Qubit 3.0 fluorometer, size-checked on a Bioanalyzer 2100, and measured again with the KAPA Library Quantification kit. A separate single-read 150-cycle Illumina NextSeq 550 flow cell was used to sequence each immunoSEQ 96-well plate. The study's processing was this. Because the immunoSEQ output held only junctional sequences and lacked quality scores, the filtering could not match the filtering applied to full-length reads. To assign V/J genes and CDR3, sequences were annotated against IMGT germline references using PyIR, a Python wrapper for IgBLAST v1.9. Reads were filtered out if the reads had weak V/J assignments (E-value above 1e-6), no CDR3, stop codons, out-of-frame junctions, or ambiguous translated residues. A V3J clonotype was defined by an identical inferred V gene, J gene, and CDR3 amino acid sequence. To compute the percentage overlap between repertoires, the number of shared unique clonotypes was divided by the size of the smaller repertoire. Three approaches were used to assess repertoire richness: RTK rarefaction, the Chao1 estimator, and Recon v2.1 estimates of unobserved clonotypes. For all TCRbeta clonotypes obtained by the gDNA method from several donors, generation probabilities were computed with OLGA. Sourced from immuneACCESS, this table was stored by TCRdb with only in-frame sequences that have V and J called. A share of the clones is absent; for the studies checked, an unresolved V gene accounts for under half, and the remainder has no known explanation. V and J calls and clone size follow that table, whereas D and trimming were derived from the DNA. The sample table records around 2.3 million clones; roughly 95% of these occur just once. 0.13% of the sample is held by the ten biggest clonotypes.

Of note for this clone: This clone's antigen is unknown. Base qualities are not provided; no much larger clone lies one nucleotide away.

The donors were healthy, HIV-negative adults who had no recently reported acute infections or vaccinations. Every donor was a Caucasian adult residing in Nashville, Tennessee, USA. CD4+ T cells were enriched by magnetic negative selection; naive cells were then positively selected on CD45RA, and the negative fraction formed the memory subset. Blood was obtained by leukapheresis, after which PBMCs were separated by Ficoll-Histopaque density gradient centrifugation and cryopreserved in liquid nitrogen vapor phase. Analytical flow cytometry was used to check the purity and quantity of every magnetically sorted T cell population. Genomic DNA was isolated from each sorted fraction and quantified by UV absorbance on a Nanodrop 2000c. The TCR sequence derives from a man between 18 and 35 years old in good health. Specimen: naive CD4+ T cells sorted from blood. The label giving this sample's cell subset or site can be read as: CD45RA+ positively selected.

The CDR3 sequence is CATKQGSDQPQHF. The nucleotide sequence is given as TGTGCCACAAAACAGGGTTCGGATCAGCCCCAGCATTTT. The chain employs TRBV19 and TRBJ1-5; the D segment could be TRBD1, given 6 matching bases. The germline V gene (reference sequence) yields LNHDA for CDR1 and SQIVND for CDR2. The CDR3 goes from the cysteine to the phenylalanine over 13 residues. Only the CDR3 part of the read is kept: 39 bases, read in frame from the first base. V is cut by 10 bases and J by 5 bases, and the space between the germline ends is 15 bases.